This T cell receptor (beta chain) was sequenced during a study of neurological immune-mediated disorders. This CDR3 has 14 amino acids. Germline V lookup: CDR1 SNHLY, CDR2 FYNNEI. The junction had 12 bases not matched to a gene; V was cut back by 9 bases and J by 5 bases. PBMCs stored at -80 C, numbering 2 million, were the origin of the unsorted libraries. This clonotype was recorded at least ten times. The antigen is undetermined. Overall study findings and caveats: HTLV-1-associated myelopathy led in TCR clonal expansion, while multiple sclerosis ranked lowest, below healthy controls.

Synthesis of cDNA used 5'RACE (with 10-nucleotide random UMIs). From 15-18 subjects, each sequencing run yielded over 180 million TCR-beta sequences. TCRdb re-called the 5' RACE reads through MiXCR, storing one row per CDR3 protein. Here the sample spans just over 95,000 distinct CDR3 sequences, 3% to 4% being singletons. The chain combines TRBV2 with TRBJ1-1; 7 positions agree with TRBD1. Sequencing used PBMCs. The TCR comes from a woman under 30 with multiple sclerosis. The CDR3 reads CASIRYQGGTEAFF. In DNA, the CDR3 is TGTGCCAGTATCAGATATCAGGGGGGGACTGAAGCTTTCTTT.